The 28 T cell receptor beta chains below were found in one sample sequenced in a study of T cells in Graves' hyperthyroidism and ophthalmopathy. The source material, RNA transcripts, was used to amplify TCR beta CDR3 regions. With the HTBI primer set, the TCR CDR3 went through a first round of RT-PCR. TCRdb re-derived calls from the multiplex PCR reads in MiXCR, one entry per CDR3 protein. The sample includes a few hundred thousand distinct CDR3 sequences, approximately 14% of them seen just once. Sequencing was carried out using blood. These receptors came from a woman younger than 45 with Graves' hyperthyroidism.

This sequence joins TRBV7-6 and TRBJ2-3, with 11 positions matching TRBD2. Germline V lookup: CDR1 SGHVS, CDR2 FNYEAQ. With 5 bases clipped from V and 7 bases from J, the junction kept 5 bases outside the gene matches. This CDR3 is built from 14 residues. For the CDR3, the DNA is TGTGCCAGCAGCCCGACTAGCGGGATCAATACGCAGTATTTT. Its translation is CASSPTSGINTQYF.

This clonotype has only a few counts. The CDR3 protein is CASSRTGASTGELFF. Written as DNA, the CDR3 is TGTGCCAGCAGCCGGACAGGGGCGAGCACCGGGGAGCTGTTTTTT. J is TRBJ2-2 and V is TRBV12-3 or TRBV12-4; 9 nucleotides align to TRBD1. Germline trimming cut 6 bases from V and 4 bases from J; bases unmatched to any gene: 6. The CDR3 contains 15 residues.

The genes are TRBV19 and TRBJ2-1; 12 nucleotides match TRBD2. V was pared by 5 bases and J by 2 bases, with 4 bases of the junction left unmatched. The germline CDR1 and CDR2 sequences are LNHDA and SQIVND (reference sequence). The CDR3 runs 16 residues. This CDR3 is CASSGRLAGAYNEQFF. CDR3 sequence (DNA): TGTGCCAGTAGTGGAAGACTAGCGGGAGCCTACAATGAGCAGTTCTTC.

This clonotype came up a few times. V and J are TRBV30 and TRBJ2-2, with 7 nucleotides matching TRBD1. This CDR3 comprises 14 residues. The junction had 4 bases not matched to a gene; V was cut back by 6 bases and J by 0 bases. CDR1 is GTSNPN and CDR2 is SVGIG in the germline V gene (reference sequence). CDR3 coding DNA: TGTGCCTGTACAGGGGTGACGAACACCGGGGAGCTGTTTTTT. This gives the protein CACTGVTNTGELFF. The full variable domain, with the rest looked up from reference TRBV30 and TRBJ2-2, is SQTIHQWPATLVQPVGSPLSLECTVEGTSNPNLYWYRQAAGRGLQLLFYSVGIGQISSEVPQNLSASRPQDRQFILSSKKLLLSDSGFYLCACTGVTNTGELFFGEGSRLTVL.

This clonotype was recorded at least ten times. This sequence joins TRBV12-3 or TRBV12-4 and TRBJ2-1, with D tentatively TRBD2 (6 bases). V dropped 7 bases and J dropped 3 bases, with 16 bases sitting between them. The CDR3 length is 15 residues. CDR3 in DNA: TGTGCCAGCACCCTCGGACTGGGGGGCTACAATGAGCAGTTCTTC. The encoded protein is CASTLGLGGYNEQFF.

This clonotype has a count of ten or more. The chain's CDR3 is CASSAHNSYEQYF. For the CDR3, the DNA is TGTGCCAGCAGCGCCCACAACTCCTACGAGCAGTACTTC. This chain joins TRBV9 and TRBJ2-7; no firm D call. The germline V and J ends were trimmed by 3 bases and 0 bases, with 7 bases remaining between them. The germline V gene has CDR1 SGDLS and CDR2 YYNGEE. This CDR3 spans 13 amino acids.

This clonotype was counted ten times or more. The chain uses TRBV7-3 and TRBJ2-3; D might be TRBD1 or TRBD2, each matching 5 bases. The CDR3 length is 14 residues. V dropped 5 bases and J dropped 2 bases, with 11 bases sitting between them. Germline CDR1 SGHTA, CDR2 FQGTGA. CDR3 DNA sequence: TGTGCCAGCAGCCAGGGTAGCGTCACAGATACGCAGTATTTT. Translated, it gives CASSQGSVTDTQYF.

This clonotype was recorded many times. The rearrangement uses TRBV30 and TRBJ1-6; TRBD1 matches 8 bases. The CDR3 extends over 15 amino acids. The germline CDR1 and CDR2 sequences are GTSNPN and SVGIG (reference sequence). Trimming removed 1 base from V and 6 bases from J; junction bases left unmatched: 5. The CDR3 region is CAWSADREFNSPLHF. CDR3 DNA: TGTGCCTGGAGTGCGGACAGGGAGTTTAATTCACCCCTCCACTTT.

Ten or more counts support this clonotype. The chain employs TRBV6-2 or TRBV6-3 and TRBJ2-1; 9 nucleotides align to TRBD2. J lost 1 base, V lost 5 bases, and 3 bases had no gene match. The CDR3 is 15 residues long. Germline values: CDR1 MNHEY, CDR2 SVGEGT. CDR3 residues: CASSLAGPSYNEQFF. The CDR3 DNA is TGTGCCAGCAGTCTAGCGGGACCTTCCTACAATGAGCAGTTCTTC.

About this clonotype itself: One end of the junction is discordant with germline, which a read error may explain. CDR3 protein: CASSLGQGSWEQYF. The CDR3 nucleotides read TGTGCCAGCAGCTTAGGACAGGGGTCGTGGGAGCAGTACTTC. V is TRBV5-1 and J is TRBJ2-7; 9 bases line up with TRBD1. CDR3 length: 14 amino acids. The germline V gene encodes CDR1 SGHRS and CDR2 YFSETQ. Looking up the rest from reference TRBV5-1 and TRBJ2-7 gives the full variable domain: KAGVTQTPRYLIKTRGQQVTLSCSPISGHRSVSWYQQTPGQGLQFLFEYFSETQRNKGNFPGRFSGRQFSNSRSEMNVSTLELGDSALYLCASSLGQGSWEQYFGPGTRLTVT.

The sample holds a few counts of this clonotype. The genes are TRBV2 and TRBJ2-1, with D unresolved. The CDR3 has 15 amino acids. CDR1 is SNHLY, CDR2 FYNNEI, per germline. The V gene lost 2 bases and the J gene lost 3 bases, with 11 bases spanning the gap. CDR3: CASSEKRTYYNEQFF. DNA of the CDR3: TGTGCCAGCAGTGAAAAGAGGACCTACTACAATGAGCAGTTCTTC.

J is TRBJ1-4 and V is TRBV10-3; TRBD1 matches at 9 bases. Losses at the gene ends were 11 bases for V and 5 bases for J; bases not matched to a gene: 6. In germline, CDR1 is ENHRY, CDR2 SYGVKD. This CDR3 has 13 amino acids. CDR3 sequence reads: CASAGTGNEKLFF. The CDR3 DNA is TGTGCCTCAGCCGGGACAGGGAATGAAAAACTGTTTTTT.

Ten or more counts support this clonotype. The rearrangement links TRBV28 to TRBJ1-3, with TRBD1 matching over 9 bases. V lost 6 bases to trimming and J lost 0 bases; unmatched junction nucleotides: 9. This CDR3 comprises 17 residues. In germline, CDR1 is MDHEN, CDR2 SYDVKM. The CDR3 region has the DNA TGTGCCAGCAGCCTTCCCCGGACAGGGGCCTCTGGAAACACCATATATTTT. This gives the protein CASSLPRTGASGNTIYF.

This clonotype was seen only a few times. The chain employs TRBV25-1 and TRBJ1-2; 7 nucleotides agree with TRBD1. J was trimmed by 4 bases and V by 4 bases; bases with no gene match: 9. The CDR3 is 15 amino acids. Looked up from germline, CDR1 is MGHDK and CDR2 is SYGVNS. CDR3: CASSGLYRGSYGYTF. The CDR3 region has the DNA TGTGCCAGCAGTGGCCTTTACAGGGGTAGCTATGGCTACACCTTC.

This clonotype was counted at least ten times. V usage is TRBV20-1 and J usage is TRBJ1-2; the D gene is possibly TRBD1 (6 bases). Trimming cost V 3 bases and J 8 bases, with 19 bases left between them. Germline loops: CDR1 DFQATT, CDR2 SNEGSKA (reference sequence). This CDR3 contains 14 residues. CDR3 in DNA: TGCAGTGCTAGTCCCCAGGGGAGGGCTGGAGGCTACACCTTC. Protein product: CSASPQGRAGGYTF.

This clonotype showed up many times. This chain uses TRBV30 with TRBJ1-2, with no clear D. Trimming took 5 bases from V and 4 from J, leaving 5 bases between them. The CDR3 spans 10 residues. Germline V gene sequence: CDR1 GTSNPN, CDR2 SVGIG (reference sequence). CDR3 amino acids: CAWPGYGYTF. CDR3 nucleotide sequence: TGTGCCTGGCCGGGCTATGGCTACACCTTC.

This clonotype showed up just a few times. V gene TRBV20-1 combines with J gene TRBJ2-3; a weak D match, TRBD2 (6 bases). The ends were cut back, 3 bases at V and 0 bases at J, with 13 bases in the middle. Germline assignment: CDR1 DFQATT and CDR2 SNEGSKA (reference sequence). The CDR3 runs 15 residues. CDR3 nucleotide sequence: TGCAGTGCTAGTCAAGACGCGGGGAGCACAGATACGCAGTATTTT. It specifies CSASQDAGSTDTQYF.

This chain uses TRBV7-2 with TRBJ2-1; 10 nucleotides match TRBD2. Per the germline V gene, CDR1 is SGHTA and CDR2 is FQGNSA. After removal of 2 bases from V and 8 bases from J, the junction contained 9 bases not matched to a gene. The CDR3 extends over 16 amino acids. As DNA, the CDR3 is TGTGCCAGCAGCTTACCACCTAGCGGGAGATTTCATGAGCAGTTCTTC. Translation gives CASSLPPSGRFHEQFF.

In its sample, this clonotype was seen a few times. The chain employs TRBV6-2 or TRBV6-3 and TRBJ2-5; TRBD1 agrees at 7 bases. The CDR3 runs 17 residues. V shed 2 bases, J shed 3 bases, and the junction held 12 bases outside the gene matches. Germline V CDR1 and CDR2: MNHEY, SVGEGT. The DNA of the CDR3 is TGTGCCAGCAGTTACGGGTGGTCAGGGGGAAGTAAAGAGACCCAGTACTTC. This codes for CASSYGWSGGSKETQYF.

This clonotype was detected ten times or more. The rearrangement joins TRBV11-2 to TRBJ2-1; D is unresolved. The CDR3 contains 15 residues. Germline CDR1 is SGHAT and CDR2 is FQNNGV. V was cut by 5 bases and J by 0 bases, with 11 bases left in between. CDR3 sequence: CASSPGLSSYNEQFF. The CDR3 DNA reads TGTGCCAGCAGCCCCGGGCTGAGCTCCTACAATGAGCAGTTCTTC.

The chain links TRBV18 to TRBJ2-1; D is perhaps TRBD2 (5 bases). The germline V and J ends were trimmed by 2 bases and 5 bases, with 10 bases remaining between them. CDR1 and CDR2 from the germline V gene are KGHSH and LQKENI. The CDR3 length is 14 residues. The CDR3 DNA follows: TGTGCCAGCTCACCATTGATACTAGACAATGAGCAGTTCTTC. This translates into CASSPLILDNEQFF. The entire variable domain, with the rest obtained from reference TRBV18 and TRBJ2-1, is as follows: NAGVMQNPRHLVRRRGQEARLRCSPMKGHSHVYWYRQLPEEGLKFMVYLQKENIIDESGMPKERFSAEFPKEGPSILRIQQVVRGDSAAYFCASSPLILDNEQFFGPGTRLTVL.

In its sample, this clonotype was seen many times. Here the CDR3 DNA reads TGTGCCAGCAGCTTAGAGGCTAGCAGGGGAGAGACCCAGTACTTC. Its translation: CASSLEASRGETQYF. The rearrangement joins TRBV11-2 to TRBJ2-5; perhaps TRBD1 as D (6 bases). The CDR3 sequence is 15 residues long. Germline values: CDR1 SGHAT, CDR2 FQNNGV. With 0 bases removed from V and 4 bases from J, the gap between germline ends came to 12 bases.

This clonotype was found many times. CDR3 DNA: TGTGCCAGCAACGGAAGCGGGGAGGATGAGCAGTTCTTC. It codes for CASNGSGEDEQFF. The gene calls are TRBV28 and TRBJ2-1; 7 bases align to TRBD2. Germline V CDR1 and CDR2: MDHEN, SYDVKM. With 7 bases clipped from V and 8 bases from J, the junction kept 8 bases outside the gene matches. The CDR3 totals 13 residues.

This clonotype came up many times. This chain connects TRBV5-1 to TRBJ1-5; 11 bases map to TRBD1. The V gene's germline CDR1 is SGHRS and CDR2 YFSETQ. V lost 4 bases and J lost 5; bases outside the gene matches: 2. This CDR3 is built from 14 residues. CDR3: CASSVGQGDQPQHF. Here the CDR3 DNA reads TGCGCCAGCAGCGTGGGACAGGGGGATCAGCCCCAGCATTTT.

The rearrangement joins TRBV6-2 or TRBV6-3 to TRBJ2-7, with a possible D match to TRBD1 (6 bases). Germline CDR1 is MNHEY and CDR2 is SVGEGT. V shed 5 bases and J shed 6 bases, with 14 bases lying between them. The CDR3 is 13 amino acids. The CDR3: CASSPLRDTEQYF. The CDR3 DNA follows: TGTGCCAGCAGTCCGCTCAGGGACACCGAGCAGTACTTC.

Details on this clonotype: A read error may produce the germline difference seen at one junction end. V and J are TRBV20-1 and TRBJ2-7; D is unclear. Germline V gives CDR1 DFQATT, CDR2 SNEGSKA (reference sequence). The CDR3 is 10 amino acids. CDR3 sequence: CSAMIYGQYF. The CDR3 DNA reads TGCAGTGCTATGATCTACGGGCAGTACTTC.

This clonotype was detected many times. The gene calls are TRBV7-9 and TRBJ2-7, with D perhaps matching TRBD1 or TRBD2 (5 bases each). Germline-derived CDR1 and CDR2 are SEHNR and FQNEAQ (reference sequence). This CDR3 comprises 12 residues. Trimming shortened V by 6 bases and J by 2 bases, and 8 bases separated the two germline ends. The CDR3 coding sequence is TGTGCCAGCAGACAGGAGGCCTACGAGCAGTACTTC. It encodes CASRQEAYEQYF. The full variable domain, its missing parts supplied by reference TRBV7-9 and TRBJ2-7, is DTGVSQNPRHKITKRGQNVTFRCDPISEHNRLYWYRQTLGQGPEFLTYFQNEAQLEKSRLLSDRFSAERPKGSFSTLEIQRTEQGDSAMYLCASRQEAYEQYFGPGTRLTVT.

This sequence joins TRBV4-3 and TRBJ2-3, with D possibly being TRBD2 (6 bases). The ends were cut back, 0 bases at V and 8 bases at J, with 27 bases in the middle. Per germline, CDR1 LGHNA and CDR2 YSLEER. This CDR3 spans 19 amino acids. The CDR3 DNA reads TGCGCCAGCAGCCAAGATACCCCAGGTGGGGGGAGAAGGGCCGTTACGCAGTATTTT. As protein: CASSQDTPGGGRRAVTQYF.